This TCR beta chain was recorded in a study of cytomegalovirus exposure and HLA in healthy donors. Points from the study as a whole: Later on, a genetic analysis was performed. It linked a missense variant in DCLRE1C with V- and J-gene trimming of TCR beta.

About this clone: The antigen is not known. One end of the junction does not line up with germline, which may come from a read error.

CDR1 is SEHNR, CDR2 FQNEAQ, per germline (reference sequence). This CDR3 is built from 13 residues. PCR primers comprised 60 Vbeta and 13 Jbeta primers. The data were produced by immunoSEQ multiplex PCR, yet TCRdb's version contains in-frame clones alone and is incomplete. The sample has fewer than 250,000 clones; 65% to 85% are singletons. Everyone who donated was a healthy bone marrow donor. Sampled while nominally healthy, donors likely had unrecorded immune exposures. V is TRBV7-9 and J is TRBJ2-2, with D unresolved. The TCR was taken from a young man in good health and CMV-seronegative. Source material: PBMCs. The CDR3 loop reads CSSSRRDTGELFF. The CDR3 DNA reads TGTTCCAGCAGCCGTCGGGACACCGGGGAGCTGTTTTTT.